The 16 T cell receptor beta chains listed next were all sequenced from one sample in a study of blood T cell repertoires in COVID-19. Sequencing used immunoSEQ multiplex PCR; TCRdb keeps in-frame clones, though not all of them. This sample has hundreds of thousands of clones, with more than 75% found just once. The sample was peripheral blood. These receptors were obtained from a woman aged 50 to 60 with COVID-19, enrolled during active disease.

The chain uses TRBV6-4 and TRBJ2-1; TRBD2 matches at 16 bases. The CDR3 covers 16 residues. Trimming removed 4 bases from V and 8 bases from J; junction bases left unmatched: 5. Germline CDR1 and CDR2: MRHNA and SNTAGT. The CDR3 coding sequence is TGTGCCAGCAGTGCGGGACTAGCGGGAGGGTCCCATGAGCAGTTCTTC. Encoded protein: CASSAGLAGGSHEQFF.

The rearrangement links TRBV4-1 to TRBJ2-1; 7 bases are shared with TRBD2. CDR1 and CDR2 from the germline V gene are MGHRA and YSYEKL. The CDR3 loop spans 15 amino acids. The V gene end was trimmed by 1 base and the J gene end by 8 bases; junction bases not matched to a gene: 8. CDR3 DNA sequence: TGCGCCAGCAGCCAAGCCGGACTAGATAAGGATGAGCAGTTCTTC. Translated, it gives CASSQAGLDKDEQFF.

The rearrangement links TRBV19 to TRBJ1-4; D might be TRBD1 (6 bases). Per germline, CDR1 LNHDA and CDR2 SQIVND (reference sequence). With 5 bases removed from V and 4 bases from J, the gap between germline ends came to 11 bases. The CDR3 loop spans 14 amino acids. DNA for the CDR3: TGTGCCAGTAGTTCCAGGGGCGGTAATGAAAAACTGTTTTTT. Encoded protein: CASSSRGGNEKLFF.

This chain uses TRBV18 with TRBJ1-2, with D possibly being TRBD1 (5 bases). CDR1 is KGHSH, CDR2 LQKENI, per germline. Trimming took off 1 base at V and 5 bases at J, with 14 bases between the two ends. CDR3 size: 15 residues. This chain's CDR3 is CASSPLRGLKYGYTF. The CDR3 DNA is TGTGCCAGCTCACCACTTCGGGGGTTGAAATATGGCTACACCTTC.

The V gene is TRBV12-5, the J gene TRBJ2-2, with D uncertain. Trimming stripped 5 bases from V and 6 bases from J, with 7 bases between. CDR1 LGHNT and CDR2 FRNRAP come from the germline V gene. CDR3 size: 12 residues. The CDR3 loop reads CASGLGPGELFF. CDR3 coding DNA: TGTGCTAGTGGTCTCGGTCCCGGGGAGCTGTTTTTT. The full variable domain, rest sourced from reference TRBV12-5 and TRBJ2-2, is DARVTQTPRHKVTEMGQEVTMRCQPILGHNTVFWYRQTMMQGLELLAYFRNRAPLDDSGMPKDRFSAEMPDATLATLKIQPSEPRDSAVYFCASGLGPGELFFGEGSRLTVL.

CDR3 nucleotides: TGTGCCAGCAGCCTTTTGACAGCCACCTACGAGCAGTACTTC. It codes for CASSLLTATYEQYF. The V gene is TRBV7-2, the J gene TRBJ2-7; D perhaps matches TRBD1 (5 bases). With 5 bases removed from V and 2 bases from J, the gap between germline ends came to 13 bases. The CDR3 covers 14 residues. Germline V lookup: CDR1 SGHTA, CDR2 FQGNSA.

The sample holds a few counts of this clone. The genes are TRBV19 and TRBJ1-1; D uncertain. Trimming cost V 3 bases and J 4 bases, with 9 bases left between them. CDR3 length: 13 residues. CDR1 is LNHDA and CDR2 is SQIVND in the germline V gene (reference sequence). CDR3 sequence: CASSMWESTEAFF. CDR3 nucleotides: TGTGCCAGTAGTATGTGGGAGAGCACTGAAGCTTTCTTT. Combining the CDR3 with reference TRBV19 and TRBJ1-1 gives the whole variable domain DGGITQSPKYLFRKEGQNVTLSCEQNLNHDAMYWYRQDPGQGLRLIYYSQIVNDFQKGDIAEGYSVSREKKESFPLTVTSAQKNPTAFYLCASSMWESTEAFFGQGTRLTVV.

This chain uses TRBV7-9 with TRBJ2-5, with D perhaps matching TRBD2 (5 bases). V was shortened by 0 bases and J by 5 bases, with 10 bases between the two germline ends. This CDR3 contains 14 residues. In germline, CDR1 is SEHNR, CDR2 FQNEAQ (reference sequence). For the CDR3, the DNA is TGTGCCAGCAGCTTAGCGTCCGGGATTGAGACCCAGTACTTC. Its protein product is CASSLASGIETQYF. The full variable domain, completed using reference TRBV7-9 and TRBJ2-5, is DTGVSQNPRHKITKRGQNVTFRCDPISEHNRLYWYRQTLGQGPEFLTYFQNEAQLEKSRLLSDRFSAERPKGSFSTLEIQRTEQGDSAMYLCASSLASGIETQYFGPGTRLLVL.

In the case of this clone: Within the sample, other DNA sequences also encode this same CDR3. This chain joins TRBV11-2 and TRBJ2-1, with 8 positions matching TRBD2. The CDR3 has 15 residues. In germline, CDR1 is SGHAT, CDR2 FQNNGV. The junction had 2 bases not matched to a gene; V was cut back by 3 bases and J by 1 base. The CDR3 sequence is CASSFSSGSYNEQFF. Here the CDR3 DNA reads TGTGCCAGCAGCTTCTCTAGCGGGTCCTACAATGAGCAGTTCTTC.

This clone was counted once. The chain uses TRBV30 and TRBJ1-6; weak D call: TRBD1 (6 bases). Germline CDR1 and CDR2: GTSNPN and SVGIG (reference sequence). The ends were cut back, 5 bases at V and 9 bases at J, with 20 bases in the middle. This CDR3 is 15 amino acids long. CDR3 loop: CAWQRDISEGSPLHF. The CDR3 nucleotides are TGTGCCTGGCAAAGGGACATCTCCGAGGGTTCACCCCTCCACTTT.

This clone was detected only once. This chain uses TRBV5-1 with TRBJ2-3, with 11 bases aligning to TRBD2. Trimming cost V 4 bases and J 2 bases; bases outside gene matches: 9. The V gene's germline CDR1 is SGHRS and CDR2 YFSETQ. This CDR3 comprises 17 residues. CDR3 nucleotide sequence: TGCGCCAGCAGCCGGGGGGCTAGCGGGAGGTACACAGATACGCAGTATTTT. It is translated as CASSRGASGRYTDTQYF.

The chain carries TRBV4-1 and TRBJ2-7; 11 bases fit TRBD2. Germline V CDR1 and CDR2: MGHRA, YSYEKL. The CDR3 is 16 residues long. V shed 1 base and J 1 base; nucleotides not matched to a gene: 3. The CDR3 region has the DNA TGCGCCAGCAGCCAAGGCGGGACTAGCGGATCCTACGAGCAGTACTTC. The encoded protein is CASSQGGTSGSYEQYF.

This clone has just a few counts. The rearrangement uses TRBV18 and TRBJ2-7, with TRBD1 matching 9 bases. CDR3 length equals 15 residues. The junction had 9 bases not matched to a gene; V was cut back by 6 bases and J by 3 bases. CDR1 is KGHSH and CDR2 is LQKENI in the germline V gene. The CDR3 bases are TGTGCCAGCTCCCTAATTGGGACAGGGAACTACGAGCAGTACTTC. The encoded protein is CASSLIGTGNYEQYF.

V is TRBV28 and J is TRBJ1-2, with 11 bases lining up with TRBD1. J gave up 8 bases and V 5 bases, and 10 bases lay outside the gene matches. CDR1 MDHEN and CDR2 SYDVKM come from the germline V gene. This CDR3 contains 15 residues. CDR3 nucleotides: TGTGCCAGCAGTAAATCCGGACAGGGGGCAGGGGGCTACACCTTC. Protein sequence: CASSKSGQGAGGYTF.

This sequence joins TRBV4-1 and TRBJ2-1; 8 nucleotides match TRBD2. The CDR3 runs 15 residues. In germline, CDR1 is MGHRA, CDR2 YSYEKL. V shed 1 base and J 7 bases; nucleotides not matched to a gene: 6. The CDR3 region is CASSQGSSGSNEQFF. CDR3 bases: TGCGCCAGCAGCCAAGGCTCAAGCGGGAGTAATGAGCAGTTCTTC.

Here the CDR3 DNA reads TGTGCCAGCTCAATCGTATCCGGGGAGACCCAGTACTTC. Protein sequence: CASSIVSGETQYF. This sequence joins TRBV18 and TRBJ2-5; D is ambiguous. Deletions cut 5 bases from V and 5 bases from J, with 12 bases between. Germline assignment: CDR1 KGHSH and CDR2 LQKENI. This CDR3 spans 13 amino acids. Full variable domain (rest looked up from reference TRBV18 and TRBJ2-5): NAGVMQNPRHLVRRRGQEARLRCSPMKGHSHVYWYRQLPEEGLKFMVYLQKENIIDESGMPKERFSAEFPKEGPSILRIQQVVRGDSAAYFCASSIVSGETQYFGPGTRLLVL.